This T cell receptor beta chain came from a study of T-cell reconstitution after alpha-beta-depleted transplantation in children. Turning to this clonotype: Its antigen is not known.

A TCRbeta library incorporating unique molecular identifiers was prepared. TCRdb ran MiXCR on the PCR reads and lists one entry per CDR3 protein. The sample includes about 290,000 distinct CDR3 sequences, roughly 8.2% of them seen just once. General study findings and limits: Reported findings indicate that, about two months after transplant, alpha-beta T cells came from several hundred expanded clones, which were derived from non-depleted graft cells. The study traced high day-60 TCRbeta diversity in some patients to surviving recipient T cells and thymic progenitors. The authors attributed T-cell counts and diversity one year after transplant mostly to newly produced T cells.

CDR3 length: 13 amino acids. The germline gives CDR1 LGHNA, CDR2 YSLEER. V shed 4 bases and J 7 bases; nucleotides not matched to a gene: 6. The input for sequencing was peripheral blood, taken 360 days after TCRalphabeta/CD19-depleted stem cell transplant. The chain couples TRBV4-3 to TRBJ2-5; TRBD1 agrees at 7 bases. This TCR derives from a female patient aged 2-15 years who had a stem cell transplant for Fanconi anemia, so the T cells may come from the graft donor. The CDR3 here is CASSLGQFGTQYF. DNA for the CDR3: TGCGCCAGCAGCCTGGGACAGTTTGGGACCCAGTACTTC.